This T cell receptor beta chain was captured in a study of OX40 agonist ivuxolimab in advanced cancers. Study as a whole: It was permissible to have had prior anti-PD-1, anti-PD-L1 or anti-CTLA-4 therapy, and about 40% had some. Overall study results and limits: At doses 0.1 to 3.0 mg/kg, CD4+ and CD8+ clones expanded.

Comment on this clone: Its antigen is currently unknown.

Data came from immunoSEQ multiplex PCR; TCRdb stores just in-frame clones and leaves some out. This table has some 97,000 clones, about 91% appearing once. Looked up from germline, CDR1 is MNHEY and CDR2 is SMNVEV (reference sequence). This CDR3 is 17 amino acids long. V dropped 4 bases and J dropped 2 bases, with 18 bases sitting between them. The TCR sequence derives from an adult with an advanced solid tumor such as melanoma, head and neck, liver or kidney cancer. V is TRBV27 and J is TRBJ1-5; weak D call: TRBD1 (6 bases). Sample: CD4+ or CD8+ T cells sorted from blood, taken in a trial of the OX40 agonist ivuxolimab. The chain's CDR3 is CASSSRMGAGGNQPQHF. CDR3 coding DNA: TGTGCCAGCAGTTCCCGGATGGGGGCCGGGGGCAATCAGCCCCAGCATTTT.